What follows are 8 T cell receptor beta chains derived from one specimen sequenced in a study of T cells in Graves' hyperthyroidism and ophthalmopathy. The TCR beta CDR3 regions underwent amplification using RNA transcripts as the source. TCR CDR3 underwent first-round RT-PCR with the HTBI primer set. TCRdb ran MiXCR on the multiplex PCR reads and lists one entry per CDR3 protein. The table has hundreds of thousands of distinct CDR3 sequences, approximately 25% seen once. The material sequenced was blood. Receptors were obtained from a woman aged 25-40 years with Graves' ophthalmopathy.

The chain is built from TRBV12-3 or TRBV12-4 and TRBJ2-7; D possibly corresponds to TRBD2 (6 bases). The V end was cut by 0 bases, the J end by 5 bases, with 11 bases between. The CDR3 spans 14 residues. CDR3: CASSLATSIHEQYF. DNA for the CDR3: TGTGCCAGCAGTTTAGCAACTAGCATCCACGAGCAGTACTTC.

At least ten counts were recorded for this clonotype. The V call is TRBV2, the J call TRBJ1-5; possibly TRBD1 for D (5 bases). V lost 6 bases, J lost 2 bases, and 8 bases lay in between. The CDR3 runs to 13 residues. From germline, CDR1 is SNHLY and CDR2 FYNNEI. The CDR3 DNA follows: TGTGCCAGCAGATCGGGGCGCAATCAGCCCCAGCATTTT. This codes for CASRSGRNQPQHF.

This clonotype came up many times. J is TRBJ2-1 and V is TRBV20-1, with D uncertain. The CDR3 runs to 14 residues. Germline V gene sequence: CDR1 DFQATT, CDR2 SNEGSKA (reference sequence). The V and J ends lost 0 bases and 4 bases respectively, with 10 bases between them. CDR3 DNA sequence: TGCAGTGCTAGAGATCTTGTGGGATACAATGAGCAGTTCTTC. Its protein is CSARDLVGYNEQFF.

This clonotype was picked up many times. The CDR3 end shows no conserved phenylalanine or tryptophan, and so a read error is likely. The V gene is TRBV29-1, the J gene TRBJ1-2, with 7 bases that match TRBD1. The CDR3 runs to 12 residues. Germline trimming cut 6 bases from V and 4 bases from J; bases unmatched to any gene: 5. The V gene's germline CDR1 is SQVTM and CDR2 ANQGSEA. CDR3 sequence reads: CSVGTVVYGYTL. The DNA for the CDR3 is TGCAGCGTCGGGACAGTTGTCTATGGCTACACCCTC.

This clonotype showed up many times. This sequence joins TRBV7-3 and TRBJ1-1; TRBD1 matches 7 bases. Unmatched junction bases numbered 3, after V lost 5 bases and J lost 0 bases. CDR3 size: 14 residues. Germline lookup yields CDR1 SGHTA and CDR2 FQGTGA. DNA for the CDR3: TGTGCCAGCAGCATGGGACAGATGAACACTGAAGCTTTCTTT. The encoded protein is CASSMGQMNTEAFF.

In its sample, this clonotype was seen a few times. The genes are TRBV27 and TRBJ1-2, with D maybe TRBD1 (5 bases). Per germline, CDR1 MNHEY and CDR2 SMNVEV (reference sequence). The V end was cut by 4 bases, the J end by 4 bases, with 16 bases between. The CDR3 runs 15 residues. CDR3 protein: CASSSGGTLFYGYTF. The DNA for the CDR3 is TGTGCCAGCAGTTCAGGCGGGACCCTGTTCTATGGCTACACCTTC.

The genes are TRBV29-1 and TRBJ2-7; D gene unclear. V was cut by 7 bases and J by 8 bases, with 15 bases left in between. There are 11 residues in the CDR3. In germline, CDR1 is SQVTM, CDR2 ANQGSEA. The CDR3 bases are TGCAGCGGCGGTCCCGAAGATAAGCAGTACTTC. This translates into CSGGPEDKQYF.

This clonotype was detected many times. V gene TRBV15 combines with J gene TRBJ2-2; unclear D gene. Germline V lookup: CDR1 LNHNV, CDR2 YYDKDF (reference sequence). V dropped 6 bases and J dropped 1 base, with 9 bases sitting between them. The CDR3 has 14 residues. CDR3 sequence reads: CATSTTLNTGELFF. The CDR3 DNA follows: TGTGCCACCAGTACTACCCTGAACACCGGGGAGCTGTTTTTT. The full variable domain, in which reference TRBV15 and TRBJ2-2 provide the parts outside the CDR3, is DAMVIQNPRYQVTQFGKPVTLSCSQTLNHNVMYWYQQKSSQAPKLLFHYYDKDFNNEADTPDNFQSRRPNTSFCFLDIRSPGLGDTAMYLCATSTTLNTGELFFGEGSRLTVL.